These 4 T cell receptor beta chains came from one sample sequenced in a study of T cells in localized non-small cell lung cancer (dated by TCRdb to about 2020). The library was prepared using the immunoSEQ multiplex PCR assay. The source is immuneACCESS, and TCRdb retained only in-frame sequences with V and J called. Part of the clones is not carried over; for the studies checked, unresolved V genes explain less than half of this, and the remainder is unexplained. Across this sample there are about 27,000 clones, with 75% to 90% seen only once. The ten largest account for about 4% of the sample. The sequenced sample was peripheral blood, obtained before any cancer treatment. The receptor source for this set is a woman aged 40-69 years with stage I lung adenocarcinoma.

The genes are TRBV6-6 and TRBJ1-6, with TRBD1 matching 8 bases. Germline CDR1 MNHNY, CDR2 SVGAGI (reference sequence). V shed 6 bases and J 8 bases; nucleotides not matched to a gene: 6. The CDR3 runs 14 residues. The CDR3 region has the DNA TGTGCCAGCAGCTCCGGGACAGGCTATTCACCCCTCCACTTT. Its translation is CASSSGTGYSPLHF.

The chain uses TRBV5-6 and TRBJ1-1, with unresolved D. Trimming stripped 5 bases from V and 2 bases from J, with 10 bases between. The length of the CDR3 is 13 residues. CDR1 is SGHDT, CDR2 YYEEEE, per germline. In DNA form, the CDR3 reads TGTGCCAGCAGAAGGCGGCCTAACACTGAAGCTTTCTTT. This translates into CASRRRPNTEAFF.

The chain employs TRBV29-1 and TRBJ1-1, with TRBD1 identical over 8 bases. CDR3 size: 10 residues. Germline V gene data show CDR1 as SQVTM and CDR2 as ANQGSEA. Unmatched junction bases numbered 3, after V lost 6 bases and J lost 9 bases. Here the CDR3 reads CSVRTGQAFF. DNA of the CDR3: TGCAGCGTGCGGACAGGGCAAGCTTTCTTT.

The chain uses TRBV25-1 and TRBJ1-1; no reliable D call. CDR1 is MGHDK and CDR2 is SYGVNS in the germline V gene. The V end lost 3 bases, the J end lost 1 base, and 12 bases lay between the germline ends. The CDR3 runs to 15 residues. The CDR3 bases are TGTGCCAGCAGTGACGGGGTATTGAAGAACACTGAAGCTTTCTTT. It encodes CASSDGVLKNTEAFF.